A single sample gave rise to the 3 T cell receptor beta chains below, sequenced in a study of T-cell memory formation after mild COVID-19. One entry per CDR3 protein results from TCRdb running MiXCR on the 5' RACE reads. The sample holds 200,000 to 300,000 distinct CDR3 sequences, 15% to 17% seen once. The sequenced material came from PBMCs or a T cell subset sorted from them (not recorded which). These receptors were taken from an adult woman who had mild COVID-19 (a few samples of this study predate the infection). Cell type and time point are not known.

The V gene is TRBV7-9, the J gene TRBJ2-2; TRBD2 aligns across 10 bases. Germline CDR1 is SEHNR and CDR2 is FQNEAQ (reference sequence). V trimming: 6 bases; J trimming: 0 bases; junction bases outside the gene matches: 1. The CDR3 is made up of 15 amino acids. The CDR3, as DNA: TGTGCCAGCAGACTAGCGGGGTCGAACACCGGGGAGCTGTTTTTT. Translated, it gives CASRLAGSNTGELFF.

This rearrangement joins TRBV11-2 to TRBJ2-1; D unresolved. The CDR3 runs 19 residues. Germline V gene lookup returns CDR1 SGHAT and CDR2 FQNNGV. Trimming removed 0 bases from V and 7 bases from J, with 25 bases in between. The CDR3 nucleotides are TGTGCCAGCAGCTTAGATGTAGTAAGGCAGAGGAGAACATTGAATGAGCAGTTCTTC. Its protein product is CASSLDVVRQRRTLNEQFF.

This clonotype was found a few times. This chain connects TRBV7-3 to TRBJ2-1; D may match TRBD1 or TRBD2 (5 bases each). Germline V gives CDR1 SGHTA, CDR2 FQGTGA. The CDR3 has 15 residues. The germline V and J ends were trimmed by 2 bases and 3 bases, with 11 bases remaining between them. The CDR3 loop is CASSLRGTNYNEQFF. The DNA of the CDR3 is TGTGCCAGCAGCTTACGGGGCACCAACTACAATGAGCAGTTCTTC. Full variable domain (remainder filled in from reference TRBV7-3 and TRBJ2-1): GAGVSQTPSNKVTEKGKYVELRCDPISGHTALYWYRQSLGQGPEFLIYFQGTGAADDSGLPNDRFFAVRPEGSVSTLKIQRTERGDSAVYLCASSLRGTNYNEQFFGPGTRLTVL.